A single sample is the source of the 18 T cell receptor beta chains below, sequenced in a study of cytomegalovirus exposure and HLA in healthy donors. PCR amplification relied on 60 Vbeta primers (plus 13 Jbeta primers). Measured with immunoSEQ multiplex PCR; TCRdb has only the in-frame clones, and not every one. The table lists 200,000 to 250,000 clones, with about 1% in the top ten. Input material: PBMCs. These receptors all come from a girl aged 2 to 9 in good health and CMV-seropositive.

This rearrangement joins TRBV7-9 to TRBJ2-3, with TRBD2 matching over 7 bases. The length of the CDR3 is 15 residues. Unmatched junction bases numbered 9, after V lost 4 bases and J lost 5 bases. The V gene's germline CDR1 is SEHNR and CDR2 FQNEAQ (reference sequence). For the CDR3, the DNA is TGTGCCAGCAGCTGGGGGGGGACTCCGGGAGATACGCAGTATTTT. It yields the protein CASSWGGTPGDTQYF.

V is TRBV13 and J is TRBJ2-7; TRBD1 matches 7 bases. The CDR3 runs to 14 residues. Germline V CDR1 and CDR2: PRHDT, FYEKMQ (reference sequence). Germline trimming cut 5 bases from V and 2 bases from J; bases unmatched to any gene: 6. CDR3 amino acids: CASSPRDRPYEQYF. The CDR3 DNA reads as TGTGCCAGCAGCCCCCGGGACAGACCCTACGAGCAGTACTTC.

The chain has TRBV6-1 and TRBJ1-6; the D gene is possibly TRBD1 (6 bases). Trimming shortened V by 1 base and J by 8 bases, and 12 bases separated the two germline ends. Germline lookup yields CDR1 MNHNS and CDR2 SASEGT. CDR3 length: 15 residues. This chain's CDR3 is CASSEVGGAYSPLHF. The CDR3 DNA sequence: TGTGCCAGCAGTGAAGTTGGGGGGGCTTATTCACCCCTCCACTTT.

The chain is built from TRBV6-4 and TRBJ2-2, with D tentatively TRBD2 (5 bases). CDR1 and CDR2 (germline): MRHNA, SNTAGT. Between the trimmed V and J ends, which lost 0 bases and 5 bases, there was a span of 7 bases. The CDR3 sequence is 14 residues long. CDR3 residues: CASSDSGGTGELFF. CDR3 coding DNA: TGTGCCAGCAGTGACTCGGGCGGGACCGGGGAGCTGTTTTTT.

V and J are TRBV11-1 and TRBJ2-5, with TRBD2 matching 8 bases. Germline CDR1 reads SGHAT; CDR2 reads FQDESV (reference sequence). V shed 0 bases and J 2 bases; nucleotides not matched to a gene: 2. The CDR3 has 15 amino acids. CDR3 loop: CASSLASGGQETQYF. The CDR3 DNA sequence: TGTGCCAGCAGCTTAGCAAGCGGGGGACAAGAGACCCAGTACTTC.

V and J are TRBV7-2 and TRBJ2-5, with 14 bases aligning to TRBD2. The DNA matches TRBJ2-7 better at its end, which makes the J call doubtful. This CDR3 has 14 residues. CDR1 is SGHTA, CDR2 FQGNSA, per germline. This CDR3 reads CASSPGTSGSEQYF. In DNA form, the CDR3 reads TGTGCCAGCAGCCCCGGGACTAGCGGGAGCGAGCAGTACTTC.

This rearrangement joins TRBV10-3 to TRBJ2-1, with 11 bases matching TRBD2. The CDR3 loop spans 15 amino acids. V was clipped by 2 bases and J by 10 bases; unmatched bases: 7. Per germline, CDR1 ENHRY and CDR2 SYGVKD. As DNA, the CDR3 is TGTGCCATCAGTGAGATAGCGGGAGGGGCTCAAGAGCAGTTCTTC. The encoded protein is CAISEIAGGAQEQFF.

The chain carries TRBV2 and TRBJ2-3; D might be TRBD2 (6 bases). Germline assignment: CDR1 SNHLY and CDR2 FYNNEI. The V and J ends lost 10 bases and 0 bases respectively, with 17 bases between them. This CDR3 has 15 residues. CDR3 residues: CATGRDSSSTDTQYF. The DNA of the CDR3 is TGTGCCACCGGCCGGGACTCTTCTAGCACAGATACGCAGTATTTT.

The rearrangement joins TRBV27 to TRBJ2-1, with 13 bases fitting TRBD2. The CDR3 sequence is 15 residues long. CDR1 is MNHEY and CDR2 is SMNVEV in the germline V gene (reference sequence). With 4 bases clipped from V and 4 bases from J, the junction kept 1 base outside the gene matches. The CDR3 reads CASSWTSGSYNEQFF. The CDR3 region has the DNA TGTGCCAGCAGTTGGACTAGCGGGAGTTACAATGAGCAGTTCTTC.

The J gene is TRBJ1-1, the V gene TRBV13; no clear D. Germline assignment: CDR1 PRHDT and CDR2 FYEKMQ (reference sequence). Deletions cut 5 bases from V and 1 base from J, with 17 bases between. There are 16 residues in the CDR3. DNA for the CDR3: TGTGCCAGCAGCCCCCGATTAGGCGCGGGGAACACTGAAGCTTTCTTT. Amino acids: CASSPRLGAGNTEAFF.

J is TRBJ1-6 and V is TRBV4-2; a possible D gene is TRBD1 (6 bases). CDR1 is LGHNA, CDR2 YNFKEQ, per germline. The CDR3 contains 16 residues. V was pared by 0 bases and J by 8 bases, with 14 bases between. Here the CDR3 reads CASSQDPSAGDSPLHF. In nucleotides, the CDR3 is TGTGCCAGCAGCCAAGATCCTTCTGCAGGGGATTCACCCCTCCACTTT.

V usage is TRBV5-5 and J usage is TRBJ2-2, with a possible D match to TRBD2 (5 bases). The V and J ends lost 3 bases and 5 bases respectively, with 14 bases between them. This CDR3 spans 15 amino acids. CDR1 and CDR2 from the germline V gene are SGHKS and YYEKEE (reference sequence). The CDR3 DNA sequence: TGTGCCAGCAGCTCCCTGGCGACTATAACCGGGGAGCTGTTTTTT. Translated, it gives CASSSLATITGELFF.

The genes are TRBV27 and TRBJ2-1; 11 nucleotides match TRBD2. J was trimmed by 6 bases and V by 9 bases; bases with no gene match: 10. This CDR3 comprises 15 residues. Germline CDR1 MNHEY, CDR2 SMNVEV (reference sequence). The CDR3 here is CASTIAGGPGNEQFF. The CDR3 DNA is TGTGCCAGTACCATAGCGGGAGGGCCTGGCAATGAGCAGTTCTTC.

J is TRBJ2-7 and V is TRBV6-5; D might be TRBD1 (6 bases). Between the trimmed V and J ends, which lost 6 bases and 5 bases, there was a span of 11 bases. The CDR3 spans 12 residues. CDR1 and CDR2 (germline): MNHEY, SVGAGI. Written as DNA, the CDR3 is TGTGCCAGCAGACAGGGTCCAAACGAGCAGTACTTC. Its translation is CASRQGPNEQYF.

The chain carries TRBV20-1 and TRBJ1-1; D remains unclear. With 6 bases removed from V and 7 bases from J, the gap between germline ends came to 12 bases. Germline V gene lookup returns CDR1 DFQATT and CDR2 SNEGSKA (reference sequence). The CDR3 consists of 11 residues. The CDR3, as DNA: TGCAGTGCCACGACATCTATTGAAGCTTTCTTT. Translating gives CSATTSIEAFF.

The CDR3 coding sequence is TGCGCCAGCAGCCCCGGGAGGTCCTACGAGCAGTACTTC. Translated: CASSPGRSYEQYF. The J gene is TRBJ2-7, the V gene TRBV10-1; 7 nucleotides line up with TRBD2. The germline V gene encodes CDR1 WNHNN and CDR2 SYGVQD (reference sequence). The CDR3 has 13 amino acids. The junction had 3 bases not matched to a gene; V was cut back by 6 bases and J by 1 base.

V is TRBV30 and J is TRBJ2-2; the D gene is possibly TRBD2 (6 bases). Trimming shortened V by 4 bases and J by 3 bases, and 12 bases separated the two germline ends. The CDR3 runs to 14 residues. Germline V gene sequence: CDR1 GTSNPN, CDR2 SVGIG (reference sequence). CDR3 sequence (DNA): TGTGCCTGGAACCGGGGGATTTACACCGGGGAGCTGTTTTTT. Translated, it gives CAWNRGIYTGELFF.

The gene calls are TRBV28 and TRBJ1-1; D is ambiguous. V lost 6 bases, J lost 6 bases, and 20 bases lay in between. CDR1 and CDR2 (germline): MDHEN, SYDVKM. CDR3 length: 15 amino acids. For the CDR3, the DNA is TGTGCCAGCAGAATATTTGCGGCGGGGAGCCCTGAAGCTTTCTTT. It translates to CASRIFAAGSPEAFF.